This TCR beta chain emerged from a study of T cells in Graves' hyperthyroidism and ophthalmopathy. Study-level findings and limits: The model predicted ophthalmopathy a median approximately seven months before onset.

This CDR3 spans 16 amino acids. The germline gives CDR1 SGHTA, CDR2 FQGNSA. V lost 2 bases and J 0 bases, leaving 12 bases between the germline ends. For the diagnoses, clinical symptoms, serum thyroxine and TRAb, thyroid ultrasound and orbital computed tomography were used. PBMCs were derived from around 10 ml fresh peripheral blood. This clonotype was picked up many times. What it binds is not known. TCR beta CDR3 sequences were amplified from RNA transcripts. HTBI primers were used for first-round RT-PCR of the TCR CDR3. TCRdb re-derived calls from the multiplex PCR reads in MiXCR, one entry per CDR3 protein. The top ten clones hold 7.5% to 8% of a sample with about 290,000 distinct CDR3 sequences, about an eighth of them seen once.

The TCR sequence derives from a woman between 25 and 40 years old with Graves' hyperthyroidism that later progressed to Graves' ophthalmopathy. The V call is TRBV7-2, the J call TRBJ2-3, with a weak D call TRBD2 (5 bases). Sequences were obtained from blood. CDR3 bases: TGTGCCAGCAGCTTACCTGGCGGCGGGAGCACAGATACGCAGTATTTT. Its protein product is CASSLPGGGSTDTQYF. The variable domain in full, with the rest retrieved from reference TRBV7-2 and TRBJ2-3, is GAGVSQSPSNKVTEKGKDVELRCDPISGHTALYWYRQSLGQGLEFLIYFQGNSAPDKSGLPSDRFSAERTGGSVSTLTIQRTQQEDSAVYLCASSLPGGGSTDTQYFGPGTRLTVL.